Detailed here is one TCR beta chain. The source of the sample is a study of blood T cell repertoires in COVID-19. Sequencing used immunoSEQ multiplex PCR; TCRdb keeps in-frame clones, though not all of them. This sample carries approximately 70,000 clones, 70% to 85% of them seen once, and the ten largest clones take around 9.4%. The CDR3 is 13 residues long. Germline V gene sequence: CDR1 LGHDT, CDR2 YNNKEL (reference sequence). V lost 3 bases and J lost 8, with 8 bases in between. The specimen was peripheral blood. This clonotype was obtained from a woman aged 45-60 years with acute or convalescent COVID-19. The chain joins TRBV3-1 (or the pseudogene TRBV3-2) to TRBJ1-6, with D tentatively TRBD1 (6 bases). Written as DNA, the CDR3 is TGTGCCAGCAGCCAGGGGGCTGATTCACCCCTCCACTTT. Amino acids: CASSQGADSPLHF.